This T cell receptor (beta chain) was sequenced for a study of regulatory T cells in long-lasting Graves disease. The germline gives CDR1 SNHLY, CDR2 FYNNEI. The CDR3 is made up of 14 amino acids. The ends were cut back, 6 bases at V and 2 bases at J, with 13 bases in the middle. According to the study, TCR beta libraries were built with iRepertoire HTBI primers and CDR3-region Arm-PCR. Using its own MiXCR run on the multiplex PCR reads, TCRdb lists one record per CDR3 protein. The data contain hundreds of thousands of distinct CDR3 sequences, around 17% of them singletons. Regarding time point: newly diagnosed GD, antithyroid drugs for less than 3 months. Scientists built the TCR library using RNA that was extracted from PBMCs. This clonotype was seen a few times. These records were also assigned to another study, of T cells in Graves' hyperthyroidism and ophthalmopathy. That work states: Blood shared most expanded thyroid clonotypes above 0.001.

The origin of this receptor is a woman aged 25 to 45 with Graves disease. The V and J genes are TRBV2 and TRBJ2-5; the D gene is possibly TRBD1 (6 bases). The sample consisted of peripheral blood mononuclear cells (PBMCs), taken at new diagnosis, from a patient treated with antithyroid drugs. This CDR3 is CASRDGQIQETQYF. DNA for the CDR3: TGTGCCAGCAGAGACGGACAGATTCAAGAGACCCAGTACTTC. Full variable domain (remainder filled in from reference TRBV2 and TRBJ2-5): EPEVTQTPSHQVTQMGQEVILRCVPISNHLYFYWYRQILGQKVEFLVSFYNNEISEKSEIFDDQFSVERPDGSNFTLKIRSTKLEDSAMYFCASRDGQIQETQYFGPGTRLLVL.